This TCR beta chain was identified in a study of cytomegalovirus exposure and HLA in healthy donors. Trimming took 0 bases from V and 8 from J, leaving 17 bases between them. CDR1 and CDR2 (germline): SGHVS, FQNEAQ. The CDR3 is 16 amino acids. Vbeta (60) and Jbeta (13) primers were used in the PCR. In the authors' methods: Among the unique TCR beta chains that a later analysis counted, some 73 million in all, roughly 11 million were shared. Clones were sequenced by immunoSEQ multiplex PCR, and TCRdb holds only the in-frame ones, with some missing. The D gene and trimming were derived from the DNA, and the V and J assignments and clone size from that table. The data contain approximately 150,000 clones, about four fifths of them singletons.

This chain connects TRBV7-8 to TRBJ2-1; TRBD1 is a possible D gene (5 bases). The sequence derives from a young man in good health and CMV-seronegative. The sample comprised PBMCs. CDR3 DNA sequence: TGTGCCAGCAGCTTAGCAGCAGGACACAATACACATGAGCAGTTCTTC. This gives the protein CASSLAAGHNTHEQFF. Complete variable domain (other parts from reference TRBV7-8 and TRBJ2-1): GAGVSQSPRYKVAKRGQDVALRCDPISGHVSLFWYQQALGQGPEFLTYFQNEAQLDKSGLPSDRFFAERPEGSVSTLKIQRTQQEDSAVYLCASSLAAGHNTHEQFFGPGTRLTVL.